One T cell receptor beta chain is described in this entry. This record comes from a study of CD8+CD57+ T cells in acquired aplastic anemia. Trimming removed 6 bases from V and 4 bases from J, with 19 bases in between. This CDR3 has 16 amino acids. Germline CDR1 and CDR2: LGHNA and YSLEER. Using genomic DNA as the template, TCR beta VDJ and CDR3 profiling was carried out. TCRdb reprocessed the reads with MiXCR, giving one entry per CDR3 protein. The sample includes about 210,000 distinct CDR3 sequences, around 60% of them seen just once. The clonotype was recovered from a human donor in good health. V and J are TRBV4-3 and TRBJ2-1; possibly TRBD2 for D (6 bases). Source material: sorted CD4+, CD8+, or CD8+CD57+ T cells (not recorded which) from PBMCs. CDR3 protein: CASSPSEGPDYNEQFF. For the CDR3, the DNA is TGCGCCAGCAGTCCCTCGGAGGGTCCCGATTACAATGAGCAGTTCTTC.